One sample yielded the 28 T cell receptor beta chains listed below, sequenced in a study of identical twins. One entry per CDR3 protein, called by TCRdb with MiXCR from the 5' RACE reads. The sample holds about 550,000 distinct CDR3 sequences, about 20% seen once. These data are also associated with another study on yellow fever vaccine responses in identical twins.

Sequenced input: CD4+ T cells sorted from blood. These receptors were taken from a woman aged 18-29 years in good health.

This clonotype has a handful of counts. This sequence joins TRBV6-1 and TRBJ2-5, with a possible D match to TRBD1 (6 bases). Germline CDR1 is MNHNS and CDR2 is SASEGT. V lost 4 bases and J lost 2, with 14 bases in between. The CDR3 spans 15 residues. The CDR3 sequence is CASSGQGQVQETQYF. The CDR3 DNA follows: TGTGCCAGCAGTGGCCAGGGACAAGTTCAAGAGACCCAGTACTTC.

The V call is TRBV10-3, the J call TRBJ2-7; weak D call: TRBD2 (7 bases). The germline V and J ends were trimmed by 4 bases and 0 bases, with 16 bases remaining between them. Germline V gives CDR1 ENHRY, CDR2 SYGVKD. The CDR3 loop spans 16 amino acids. Written as DNA, the CDR3 is TGTGCCATCAGTGGGGGGAGGGGGAGGAGCTCCTACGAGCAGTACTTC. It yields the protein CAISGGRGRSSYEQYF.

This chain links TRBV5-1 with TRBJ2-1; 7 bases are shared with TRBD1. This CDR3 contains 16 residues. Germline CDR1 and CDR2: SGHRS and YFSETQ. J lost 2 bases, V lost 0 bases, and 5 bases had no gene match. CDR3 loop: CASSLGRTGTYNEQFF. As DNA, the CDR3 is TGCGCCAGCAGCTTGGGCCGGACAGGTACCTACAATGAGCAGTTCTTC.

The chain employs TRBV12-3 or TRBV12-4 and TRBJ1-4, with 10 bases matching TRBD1. CDR3 size: 18 residues. The V and J ends lost 3 bases and 2 bases, in that order; junction bases with no gene match: 9. The CDR3 loop reads CASSLGDRGRVTNEKLFF. The CDR3 DNA reads TGTGCCAGCAGTTTGGGTGACAGGGGGCGCGTCACTAATGAAAAACTGTTTTTT.

In this sample, this clonotype turned up a few times. The chain has TRBV20-1 and TRBJ2-1; TRBD2 aligns across 8 bases. Trimming at V came to 0 bases and at J to 4 bases, leaving 8 bases not matched to a gene. The V gene's germline CDR1 is DFQATT and CDR2 SNEGSKA (reference sequence). CDR3 size: 16 residues. CDR3 in amino acids: CSARDGRLATYNEQFF. In DNA form, the CDR3 reads TGCAGTGCTAGAGATGGGCGACTAGCGACTTACAATGAGCAGTTCTTC.

This chain joins TRBV12-3 or TRBV12-4 and TRBJ2-5; either TRBD1 or TRBD2 may fit D (5 bases each). Deletions cut 5 bases from V and 1 base from J, with 11 bases between. CDR3 length equals 14 residues. CDR3 DNA: TGTGCCAGCAGTGAAACGGGGCCCCAAGAGACCCAGTACTTC. It encodes CASSETGPQETQYF.

The chain recombines TRBV20-1 with TRBJ2-7, with 11 bases that match TRBD1. This CDR3 contains 14 residues. The germline CDR1 and CDR2 sequences are DFQATT and SNEGSKA (reference sequence). The V and J ends lost 5 bases and 4 bases, in that order; junction bases with no gene match: 7. The CDR3 protein is CSAPARDRGYEQYF. Here the CDR3 DNA reads TGCAGTGCTCCGGCTAGGGACAGGGGGTACGAGCAGTACTTC.

J is TRBJ2-3 and V is TRBV2, with D hard to call. The CDR3 spans 14 residues. V lost 1 base and J lost 6, with 11 bases in between. CDR1 and CDR2 from the germline V gene are SNHLY and FYNNEI. CDR3 DNA sequence: TGTGCCAGCAGTGAAGGTCTATTCGGTGATACGCAGTATTTT. Its protein is CASSEGLFGDTQYF. Variable domain in full (rest from reference TRBV2 and TRBJ2-3): EPEVTQTPSHQVTQMGQEVILRCVPISNHLYFYWYRQILGQKVEFLVSFYNNEISEKSEIFDDQFSVERPDGSNFTLKIRSTKLEDSAMYFCASSEGLFGDTQYFGPGTRLTVL.

This clonotype was detected only a few times. This chain joins TRBV27 and TRBJ2-7; D tentatively fits TRBD1 or TRBD2 (6 bases each). Germline-derived CDR1 and CDR2 are MNHEY and SMNVEV (reference sequence). The ends were cut back, 2 bases at V and 4 bases at J, with 15 bases in the middle. This CDR3 region has 15 residues. The CDR3 protein is CASSLRGAQGYEQYF. DNA for the CDR3: TGTGCCAGCAGTTTAAGGGGGGCGCAGGGGTACGAGCAGTACTTC.

This chain uses TRBV2 with TRBJ2-2; 7 positions match TRBD1. The CDR3 length is 15 residues. Germline CDR1 reads SNHLY; CDR2 reads FYNNEI. The V gene end was trimmed by 8 bases and the J gene end by 3 bases; junction bases not matched to a gene: 9. The CDR3: CASGMDRFDTGELFF. CDR3 nucleotides: TGTGCCAGCGGAATGGACAGGTTCGACACCGGGGAGCTGTTTTTT.

The rearrangement uses TRBV20-1 and TRBJ1-5, with D unclear. Trimming left V 2 bases short and J 9 bases short, with 14 bases between. This CDR3 has 13 amino acids. The germline V gene has CDR1 DFQATT and CDR2 SNEGSKA (reference sequence). As DNA, the CDR3 is TGCAGTGCTAGATTGGCAGAGAGTATGCCCCAGCATTTT. This translates into CSARLAESMPQHF.

The rearrangement uses TRBV21-1 and TRBJ2-2; the table's D call, TRBD2, was not checked against the DNA. TRBV21-1 is deemed a pseudogene. The CDR3 consists of 17 residues. CDR3: CASSNPRRGRNTGELFF. The CDR3 DNA sequence: TGTGCCAGCAGCAACCCCAGGAGGGGCCGGAACACCGGGGAGCTGTTTTTT.

In its sample, this clonotype was seen a few times. The chain couples TRBV15 to TRBJ2-1, with D possibly TRBD2 on 5 matching bases. The CDR3 contains 15 residues. V lost 1 base to trimming and J lost 4 bases, with 11 bases between them. Germline values: CDR1 LNHNV, CDR2 YYDKDF (reference sequence). As DNA, the CDR3 is TGTGCCACCAGCAGAGCGGGCCAGCGGTACAATGAGCAGTTCTTC. Translation gives CATSRAGQRYNEQFF.

This clonotype was seen a few times. This chain connects TRBV28 to TRBJ2-5; 9 nucleotides match TRBD2. Unmatched junction bases numbered 17, after V lost 1 base and J lost 5 bases. The length of the CDR3 is 19 residues. Germline CDR1 and CDR2: MDHEN and SYDVKM. CDR3 DNA sequence: TGTGCCAGCAGTTTATCCGTCGCGGGAGGGCCGTTTGTCGTGGAGACCCAGTACTTC. Its translation is CASSLSVAGGPFVVETQYF.

The sample holds a few counts of this clonotype. The CDR3: CASSLFGRGANVLTF. The DNA of the CDR3 is TGTGCCAGCAGCTTATTTGGGAGGGGGGCCAACGTCCTGACTTTC. The V call is TRBV7-3, the J call TRBJ2-6, with D tentatively TRBD2 (6 bases). CDR3 length: 15 residues. Germline CDR1 is SGHTA and CDR2 is FQGTGA. V dropped 2 bases and J dropped 4 bases, with 9 bases sitting between them.

The genes are TRBV5-6 and TRBJ2-5, with a tentative D call TRBD2 (6 bases). The V gene lost 6 bases and the J gene lost 5 bases, with 17 bases spanning the gap. The CDR3 is 14 amino acids. Germline values: CDR1 SGHDT, CDR2 YYEEEE. This CDR3 reads CASITSRTIETQYF. CDR3 nucleotides: TGTGCCAGCATTACTAGCAGGACCATCGAGACCCAGTACTTC.

The chain uses TRBV11-2 and TRBJ2-2; D ambiguous. The CDR3 spans 18 residues. Per the germline V gene, CDR1 is SGHAT and CDR2 is FQNNGV. V lost 0 bases, J lost 2 bases, and 16 bases lay in between. The CDR3 nucleotides are TGTGCCAGCAGCTTAGATCACGGCACAATCTCTAACACCGGGGAGCTGTTTTTT. It translates to CASSLDHGTISNTGELFF.

V gene TRBV5-1 combines with J gene TRBJ1-1, with 9 bases that match TRBD1. J lost 4 bases, V lost 4 bases, and 5 bases had no gene match. Germline V CDR1 and CDR2: SGHRS, YFSETQ. The length of the CDR3 is 14 residues. For the CDR3, the DNA is TGCGCCAGCAGCGGCGGACAGGGGCTCACTGAAGCTTTCTTT. Its protein is CASSGGQGLTEAFF.

The J gene is TRBJ1-1, the V gene TRBV28; 7 bases agree with TRBD1. Germline CDR1 and CDR2: MDHEN and SYDVKM. J lost 4 bases, V lost 4 bases, and 6 bases had no gene match. The length of the CDR3 is 14 residues. Here the CDR3 reads CASSSTGASTEAFF. The CDR3, as DNA: TGTGCCAGCAGTTCTACAGGGGCGAGCACTGAAGCTTTCTTT.

This clonotype was detected many times. The chain is built from TRBV5-1 and TRBJ2-3; TRBD2 matches 7 bases. Germline CDR1 and CDR2: SGHRS and YFSETQ. The CDR3 spans 14 residues. Unmatched junction bases numbered 4, after V lost 4 bases and J lost 2 bases. Written as DNA, the CDR3 is TGCGCCAGCAGCGGTGCGGGGGTCACAGATACGCAGTATTTT. This codes for CASSGAGVTDTQYF. Filled out from reference TRBV5-1 and TRBJ2-3, the complete variable domain reads KAGVTQTPRYLIKTRGQQVTLSCSPISGHRSVSWYQQTPGQGLQFLFEYFSETQRNKGNFPGRFSGRQFSNSRSEMNVSTLELGDSALYLCASSGAGVTDTQYFGPGTRLTVL.

This clonotype was detected only a few times. The chain combines TRBV3-1 with TRBJ2-1; 9 nucleotides agree with TRBD1. The CDR3 runs to 16 residues. Germline V lookup: CDR1 LGHDT, CDR2 YNNKEL (reference sequence). After removal of 3 bases from V and 7 bases from J, the junction contained 10 bases not matched to a gene. CDR3 sequence: CASSQTPGQGGNEQFF. The DNA for the CDR3 is TGTGCCAGCAGCCAGACCCCGGGACAGGGAGGGAATGAGCAGTTCTTC.

The chain links TRBV29-1 to TRBJ2-3; D unresolved. V lost 6 bases and J lost 1, with 8 bases in between. This CDR3 is 12 amino acids long. Germline loops: CDR1 SQVTM, CDR2 ANQGSEA. This chain's CDR3 is CSVVPRTDTQYF. The DNA of the CDR3 is TGCAGCGTAGTGCCCCGCACAGATACGCAGTATTTT.

The rearrangement joins TRBV5-1 to TRBJ2-7; 9 bases are a match to TRBD1. V shed 4 bases, J shed 5 bases, and the junction held 4 bases outside the gene matches. The CDR3 has 13 residues. The germline V gene encodes CDR1 SGHRS and CDR2 YFSETQ. In DNA, the CDR3 is TGCGCCAGCAGCAGGGACAGGGTGGACGAGCAGTACTTC. Amino acids: CASSRDRVDEQYF.

The chain recombines TRBV20-1 with TRBJ1-6; D is ambiguous. CDR3 size: 12 residues. V lost 4 bases, J lost 1 base, and 2 bases lay in between. In germline, CDR1 is DFQATT, CDR2 SNEGSKA (reference sequence). CDR3 bases: TGCAGTGCTAAGTCCTATAATTCACCCCTCCACTTT. This sequence encodes CSAKSYNSPLHF.

A few counts support this clonotype. V usage is TRBV7-8 and J usage is TRBJ2-2; TRBD1 might be the D (5 bases). CDR1 is SGHVS and CDR2 is FQNEAQ in the germline V gene. The CDR3 covers 15 residues. The V and J ends lost 6 bases and 7 bases respectively, with 18 bases between them. DNA of the CDR3: TGTGCCAGCAGTTCAAGGGGCCGTAAAGACGGGGAGCTGTTTTTT. This translates into CASSSRGRKDGELFF.

This clonotype was seen only a few times. The chain has TRBV6-2 or TRBV6-3 and TRBJ2-1; unclear D gene. V lost 6 bases and J lost 3, with 6 bases in between. There are 12 residues in the CDR3. Germline V gene sequence: CDR1 MNHEY, CDR2 SVGEGT. The CDR3 is CASSRNYNEQFF. The CDR3 nucleotides read TGTGCCAGCAGCCGTAACTACAATGAGCAGTTCTTC.

This chain connects TRBV15 to TRBJ2-6; D is unresolved. The CDR3 sequence is 15 residues long. The germline V gene encodes CDR1 LNHNV and CDR2 YYDKDF (reference sequence). Trimming took off 5 bases at V and 0 bases at J, with 8 bases between the two ends. CDR3 nucleotide sequence: TGTGCCACCAGCCTGCATAGCTCTGGGGCCAACGTCCTGACTTTC. The encoded protein is CATSLHSSGANVLTF.

This clonotype has just a few counts. CDR3 amino acids: CASSGSWPNTEAFF. CDR3 nucleotide sequence: TGTGCCAGCAGTGGCAGCTGGCCGAACACTGAAGCTTTCTTT. This chain links TRBV6-1 with TRBJ1-1; D ambiguous. Per the germline V gene, CDR1 is MNHNS and CDR2 is SASEGT. This CDR3 contains 14 residues. V dropped 4 bases and J dropped 1 base, with 10 bases sitting between them.